The TCR beta chain described here comes from a study of blood T cell repertoires in COVID-19. Looking at the study overall: The samples span acute and convalescent COVID-19 from the United States, Italy and Spain. PBMCs, B-cell-depleted T cells, or T cells were the source of the cDNA or gDNA that made up the material.

This CDR3 comprises 19 residues. V lost 5 bases and J 0 bases, leaving 23 bases between the germline ends. The germline CDR1 and CDR2 sequences are SGHDT and YYEEEE. Original analysis: Estimates of nucleated cell counts were drawn from the amplification of reference gene primers. Profiled with immunoSEQ multiplex PCR; TCRdb holds only in-frame clones, not every one. The V and J calls and clone size are taken from that table; D and trimming were inferred from the DNA. The table has approximately 140,000 clones, around 80% seen once. Sequenced input: peripheral blood. This TCR was recovered from a human donor in a cohort sampled during active COVID-19. V gene TRBV5-6 combines with J gene TRBJ2-2; possible D gene TRBD1, 5 bases. CDR3 loop: CASSPIGAPQTANTGELFF. The CDR3 coding sequence is TGTGCCAGCAGTCCAATAGGCGCCCCGCAGACAGCGAACACCGGGGAGCTGTTTTTT.